These T cell receptor beta chains were read from a single sample in a study of vaccination and CD4 T cells after COVID-19. Their antigens are not known. TCRdb fed the PCR reads into MiXCR, producing one record per CDR3 protein. This sample has more than 9,500 distinct CDR3 sequences, with 54% found just once. The sample consisted of cultured CD4+ T cells from blood, taken after SARS-CoV-2 vaccination. These receptor sequences come from a human donor with COVID-19. Both conserved end residues are part of each CDR3. D genes are given only for firm matches. Expanded clones get a size class; other rows say once, few or many, or leave the size out.

j_gene	abundance	d_gene	v_gene	CDR3aa	CDR3nt
TRBJ1-2	few	-	TRBV20-1	CSARDEGGYGYTF	TGCAGTGCTAGAGATGAGGGTGGCTATGGCTACACCTTC
TRBJ2-1	-	TRBD1	TRBV9	CASSDKQGVPYNEQFF	TGTGCCAGCAGCGATAAACAGGGGGTTCCCTACAATGAGCAGTTCTTC
TRBJ1-1	-	-	TRBV6-1	CASRGWGTEAFF	TGTGCCAGCAGGGGATGGGGCACTGAAGCTTTCTTT
TRBJ2-2	few	TRBD2	TRBV20-1	CSARDQSGGSGELFF	TGCAGTGCTAGAGATCAAAGCGGGGGATCCGGGGAGCTGTTTTTT
TRBJ2-3	few	-	TRBV7-2	CASSLDAGTDTQYF	TGTGCCAGCAGCTTAGACGCGGGCACAGATACGCAGTATTTT
TRBJ2-6	once	-	TRBV19	CASSSILVSGANVLTF	TGTGCCAGTAGTAGCATCTTGGTCTCTGGGGCCAACGTCCTGACTTTC
TRBJ2-7	-	-	TRBV27	CASSRQFFYEQYF	TGTGCCAGCAGCCGACAGTTTTTTTACGAGCAGTACTTC
TRBJ2-3	-	TRBD1	TRBV20-1	CSAGTDRDTQYF	TGCAGTGCGGGGACAGATCGGGATACGCAGTATTTT
TRBJ2-3	few	-	TRBV6-1	CASSEDSRSTDTQYF	TGTGCCAGCAGTGAGGACAGCCGGAGTACAGATACGCAGTATTTT
TRBJ1-2	few	-	TRBV19	CASRVPQGGYTF	TGTGCCAGTAGGGTTCCACAGGGTGGCTACACCTTC
TRBJ2-4	-	TRBD1	TRBV20-1	CSARGQGQNIQYF	TGCAGTGCTCGGGGACAGGGGCAAAACATTCAGTACTTC
TRBJ1-4	-	-	TRBV20-1	CSAEQGASGEKLFF	TGCAGTGCTGAACAGGGAGCCTCAGGGGAAAAACTGTTTTTT
TRBJ1-2	-	-	TRBV6-1	CTSSRGQPYGYTF	TGTACCAGCAGCCGGGGACAACCCTATGGCTACACCTTC
TRBJ2-7	-	-	TRBV7-8	CASSPDFGEQYF	TGTGCCAGCAGCCCGGACTTTGGCGAGCAGTACTTC
TRBJ1-6	few	TRBD1	TRBV27	CASSRGQGVYNSPLHF	TGTGCCAGCAGTAGGGGACAGGGGGTCTATAATTCACCCCTCCACTTT
TRBJ1-2	-	-	TRBV19	CASSIEGGRGGSYTF	TGTGCCAGTAGTATAGAAGGGGGGCGCGGCGGAAGCTACACCTTC
TRBJ2-5	-	TRBD2	TRBV6-1	CASNPGLAGGPLGETQYF	TGTGCCAGCAACCCGGGACTAGCGGGGGGGCCTTTAGGGGAGACCCAGTACTTC
TRBJ2-5	-	TRBD2	TRBV29-1	CSAGEGEGTQYF	TGCAGCGCCGGGGAGGGTGAGGGGACCCAGTACTTC
TRBJ1-1	-	-	TRBV4-1	CASSQVRTANTEAFF	TGCGCCAGCAGCCAAGTTCGGACAGCGAACACTGAAGCTTTCTTT
TRBJ2-2	few	-	TRBV20-1	CSARPSAATGELFF	TGCAGTGCTAGACCCTCAGCGGCCACCGGGGAGCTGTTTTTT
TRBJ2-5	-	-	TRBV11-2	CASTGTSTGETQYF	TGTGCCAGCACCGGGACTTCCACGGGGGAGACCCAGTACTTC
TRBJ1-1	-	TRBD1	TRBV7-8	CASSLTGDTEAFF	TGTGCCAGCAGCTTAACAGGGGACACTGAAGCTTTCTTT
TRBJ1-4	-	TRBD1	TRBV7-2	CASSSHPGQGGVLFF	TGTGCCAGCAGCTCTCACCCGGGACAGGGGGGAGTACTGTTTTTT
TRBJ1-3	few	TRBD1	TRBV7-9	CASSRRTGGNTIYF	TGTGCCAGCAGCAGGCGGACAGGGGGAAACACCATATATTTT
TRBJ2-2	-	-	TRBV6-2/TRBV6-3	CASSPPGVNTGELFF	TGTGCCAGCAGCCCCCCGGGGGTCAACACCGGGGAGCTGTTTTTT
TRBJ2-5	-	TRBD2	TRBV20-1	CSARPGLAGNQETQYF	TGCAGTGCGAGACCCGGGTTAGCGGGGAACCAAGAGACCCAGTACTTC
TRBJ2-1	-	TRBD1	TRBV6-1	CASSNRDRMGNEQFF	TGTGCCAGCAGTAACCGGGACAGAATGGGCAATGAGCAGTTCTTC
TRBJ1-2	-	-	TRBV20-1	CSARDLGSGYTF	TGCAGTGCTAGAGATCTGGGATCTGGCTACACCTTC
TRBJ2-2	-	-	TRBV5-4	CASTGEGASANTGELFF	TGTGCCAGCACGGGGGAGGGGGCATCTGCGAACACCGGGGAGCTGTTTTTT
TRBJ2-7	few	-	TRBV6-1	CASRGSFAYEQYF	TGTGCCAGCAGGGGTTCCTTTGCCTACGAGCAGTACTTC
TRBJ1-2	few	-	TRBV7-9	CASSLGTVGSYTF	TGTGCCAGCAGCTTAGGGACCGTGGGGAGCTACACCTTC
TRBJ2-7	-	-	TRBV29-1	CSVEGGYEQYF	TGCAGCGTTGAGGGCGGGTACGAGCAGTACTTC
TRBJ2-3	-	TRBD2	TRBV4-3	CASSQVPASSGGWDTQYF	TGCGCCAGCAGCCAAGTCCCCGCGTCTAGCGGGGGGTGGGATACGCAGTATTTT
TRBJ1-5	-	-	TRBV19	CASSSHGGVSNQPQHF	TGTGCCAGTAGTTCCCACGGGGGCGTGAGCAATCAGCCCCAGCATTTT
TRBJ2-7	-	-	TRBV20-1	CSARVGLGGSYEQYF	TGCAGTGCTAGAGTTGGTTTGGGAGGATCCTACGAGCAGTACTTC
TRBJ2-5	-	-	TRBV5-4	CASSGGNVPAQYF	TGTGCCAGCAGCGGGGGTAATGTCCCAGCCCAGTACTTC
TRBJ2-7	once	-	TRBV11-3	CASSLAGAYYEQYF	TGTGCCAGCAGCTTAGCTGGAGCTTACTACGAGCAGTACTTC
TRBJ1-5	-	-	TRBV20-1	CSALGQPNQPQHF	TGCAGTGCACTTGGACAGCCAAATCAGCCCCAGCATTTT
TRBJ2-7	-	TRBD2	TRBV7-2	CASSLGTSVYEQYF	TGTGCCAGCAGCTTAGGGACTAGCGTCTACGAGCAGTACTTC
TRBJ1-1	-	-	TRBV10-3	CAISGEGGNTEAFF	TGTGCCATCAGTGGAGAGGGGGGGAACACTGAAGCTTTCTTT
TRBJ1-5	-	-	TRBV19	CASSGLDTRKTSNQPQHF	TGTGCCAGTAGCGGACTGGACACACGTAAGACTAGCAATCAGCCCCAGCATTTT
TRBJ2-7	-	TRBD2	TRBV6-5	CASSYSSGVTSYEQYF	TGTGCCAGCAGTTACTCAAGCGGGGTGACCTCCTACGAGCAGTACTTC
TRBJ2-3	-	-	TRBV4-1	CASSQEWLISGTQYF	TGCGCCAGCAGCCAAGAATGGCTCATCTCAGGTACGCAGTATTTT
TRBJ1-3	-	-	TRBV28	CASRHPSGNTIYF	TGTGCCAGCAGGCATCCCTCTGGAAACACCATATATTTT
TRBJ1-2	-	-	TRBV19	CASSIAASLYGYTF	TGTGCCAGTAGTATAGCGGCCAGCCTCTATGGCTACACCTTC
TRBJ1-2	few	TRBD1	TRBV20-1	CSAKTGTGDPYGYTF	TGCAGTGCTAAGACCGGGACAGGGGACCCCTATGGCTACACCTTC
TRBJ1-2	few	-	TRBV7-9	CASSLAADYGYTF	TGTGCCAGCAGCTTAGCGGCAGACTATGGCTACACCTTC
TRBJ1-6	-	-	TRBV28	CASSIGDTSYNSPLHF	TGTGCCAGCAGTATCGGGGACACCTCCTATAATTCACCCCTCCACTTT
TRBJ1-6	-	TRBD1	TRBV9	CASSGRDRANNSPLHF	TGTGCCAGCAGCGGACGGGACAGGGCTAATAATTCACCCCTCCACTTT
TRBJ1-5	-	-	TRBV6-1	CASLQGSNQPQHF	TGTGCCAGTTTACAGGGTTCCAATCAGCCCCAGCATTTT